Presented here are 6 T cell receptor beta chains from one specimen sequenced in a study of tumor-infiltrating lymphocytes in primary liver carcinoma. Without any cell sorting, roughly 18-30 mg of bulk tissue yielded co-extracted RNA and DNA. A constant-region primer served to make TCR beta cDNA from 500 to 550 ng total RNA. Three rounds of nested multiplex PCR with slightly modified ARM-PCR produced TCR beta libraries. The first two PCR rounds, around 11 cycles each, used TRBV1-TRBV30 forward primers and a C-beta reverse primer. TCRdb used MiXCR to reprocess the multiplex PCR reads, holding one entry per CDR3 protein. The data hold some 110,000 distinct CDR3 sequences, with around 83% observed a single time. Sequences were obtained from liver tumor tissue from sampling region 3. Subset here: tumor region T3, left-lateral pole. The receptors shown here come from a man aged 35-49 years with primary liver carcinoma and hepatitis B virus infection.

This sequence joins TRBV5-5 and TRBJ2-3; TRBD2 matches 11 bases. J gave up 5 bases and V 7 bases, and 15 bases lay outside the gene matches. The CDR3 has 17 amino acids. Germline-derived CDR1 and CDR2 are SGHKS and YYEKEE (reference sequence). The CDR3 loop reads CASRPTGTSGSGDTQYF. The CDR3 DNA follows: TGTGCCAGCCGCCCGACCGGTACTAGCGGGAGTGGAGATACGCAGTATTTT.

Regarding this clonotype: This CDR3 fails to terminate in the conserved phenylalanine or tryptophan, so it likely reflects a read error. The rearrangement uses TRBV7-9 and TRBJ1-1; no firm D call. The CDR3 length is 20 residues. Trimming left V 3 bases short and J 2 bases short, with 28 bases between. The germline gives CDR1 SEHNR, CDR2 FQNEAQ (reference sequence). DNA for the CDR3: TGTGCCAGCAGCTTTACAGAGCCTCGGGCCAGTCAGAGAACTAACACTGAAGCTTTCCTT. This codes for CASSFTEPRASQRTNTEAFL.

A word on this clonotype: One end of the junction varies from germline; a read error may be responsible. The chain uses TRBV11-2 and TRBJ2-6; TRBD1 or TRBD2 may be the D gene (5 bases each). CDR3 length equals 15 residues. Germline V lookup: CDR1 SGHAT, CDR2 FQNNGV. CDR3 amino acids: CVTQRQRSGANILTF. The CDR3 nucleotides are TGTGTCACCCAGCGGCAGCGCTCTGGGGCCAACATCCTGACTTTC.

A word on this clonotype: Germline is not matched at one junction end, which may reflect a read error. The CDR3 nucleotides are TGTGCCAACAGCCGGGCACTGGTTTCACCCCTCCTCTTT. Translation: CANSRALVSPLLF. The V gene is TRBV11-1, the J gene TRBJ1-6; D remains ambiguous. The CDR3 extends over 13 amino acids. Germline V lookup: CDR1 SGHAT, CDR2 FQDESV (reference sequence).

On this clonotype: An end of the junction differs from the germline gene, which may be a read error. The J gene is TRBJ2-7, the V gene TRBV6-2 or TRBV6-3, with D possibly TRBD2 on 5 matching bases. This CDR3 is built from 13 residues. In germline, CDR1 is MNHEY, CDR2 SVGEGT. CDR3 DNA sequence: TGTGCTAGCAGTTACGGGCTAGCAACCAAGCAGTACTTC. It encodes CASSYGLATKQYF.

This clonotype was seen repeatedly, ten times or more. The chain joins TRBV6-5 to TRBJ2-2; 7 bases map to TRBD2. This CDR3 contains 14 residues. The germline V gene encodes CDR1 MNHEY and CDR2 SVGAGI. The J segment lost 5 bases and the V segment lost 9 bases, leaving 9 bases of the junction unmatched. CDR3 in DNA: TGTGCCAGTACTTTAGCGGGTTCTACCGGGGAGCTGTTTTTT. Amino acid sequence: CASTLAGSTGELFF.